This TCR beta chain was documented in a study of identical twins. General study findings and limits: Invariant MAIT and iNKT cells are populations that could partly confound zero-insertion analyses. Weaker excess twin sharing was seen among beta out-of-frame sequences.

MiXCR, applied by TCRdb to the 5' RACE reads, yields one record per CDR3 protein. The table includes around 340,000 distinct CDR3 sequences, about 12% detected once. About this clonotype itself: Its target is not known.

The data also belong to a second study, concerning yellow fever vaccine responses in identical twins.

The clonotype comes from a woman aged 18-30 years in good health. Sequenced: CD8+ T cells sorted from blood.

CDR3 bases: TGTGCCAGCAGCCCTACCCAAGGCTATGAGCAGTTCTTC. Encoded protein: CASSPTQGYEQFF. The chain joins TRBV6-1 to TRBJ2-1, with unresolved D. Germline V gene sequence: CDR1 MNHNS, CDR2 SASEGT. This CDR3 spans 13 amino acids. Deletions cut 6 bases from V and 8 bases from J, with 14 bases between.